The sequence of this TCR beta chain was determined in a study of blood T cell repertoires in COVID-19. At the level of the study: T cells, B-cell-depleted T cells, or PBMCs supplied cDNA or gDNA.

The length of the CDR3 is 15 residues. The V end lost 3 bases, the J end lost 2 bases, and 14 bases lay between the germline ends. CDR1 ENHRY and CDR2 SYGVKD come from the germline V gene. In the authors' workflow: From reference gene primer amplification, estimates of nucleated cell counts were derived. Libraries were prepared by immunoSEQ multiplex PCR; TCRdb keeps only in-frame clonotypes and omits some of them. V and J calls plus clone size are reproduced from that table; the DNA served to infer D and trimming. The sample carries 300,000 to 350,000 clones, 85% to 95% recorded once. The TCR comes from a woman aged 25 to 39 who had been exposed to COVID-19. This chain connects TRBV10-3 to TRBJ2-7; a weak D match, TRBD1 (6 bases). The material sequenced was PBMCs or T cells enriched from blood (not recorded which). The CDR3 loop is CAISEGGNRAYEQYF. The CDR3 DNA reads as TGTGCCATCAGTGAAGGGGGTAATCGGGCCTACGAGCAGTACTTC.